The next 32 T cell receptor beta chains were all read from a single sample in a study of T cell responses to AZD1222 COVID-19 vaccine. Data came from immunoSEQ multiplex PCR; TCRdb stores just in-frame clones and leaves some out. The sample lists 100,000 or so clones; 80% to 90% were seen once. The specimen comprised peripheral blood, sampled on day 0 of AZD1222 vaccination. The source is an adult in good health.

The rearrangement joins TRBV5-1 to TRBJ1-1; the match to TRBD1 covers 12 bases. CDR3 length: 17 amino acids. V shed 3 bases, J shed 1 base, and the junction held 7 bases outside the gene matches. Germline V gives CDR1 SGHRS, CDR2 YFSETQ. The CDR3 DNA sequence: TGCGCCAGCAGCTATTCCGGGACAGGGGGCAAGAACACTGAAGCTTTCTTT. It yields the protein CASSYSGTGGKNTEAFF. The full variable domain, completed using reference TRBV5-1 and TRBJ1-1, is KAGVTQTPRYLIKTRGQQVTLSCSPISGHRSVSWYQQTPGQGLQFLFEYFSETQRNKGNFPGRFSGRQFSNSRSEMNVSTLELGDSALYLCASSYSGTGGKNTEAFFGQGTRLTVV.

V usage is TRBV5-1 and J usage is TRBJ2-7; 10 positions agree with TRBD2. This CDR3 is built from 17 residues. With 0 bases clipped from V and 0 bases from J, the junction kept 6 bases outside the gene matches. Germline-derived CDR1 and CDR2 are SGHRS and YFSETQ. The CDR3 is CASSLVSGLASSYEQYF. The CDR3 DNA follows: TGCGCCAGCAGCTTGGTCTCGGGACTAGCGAGCTCCTACGAGCAGTACTTC.

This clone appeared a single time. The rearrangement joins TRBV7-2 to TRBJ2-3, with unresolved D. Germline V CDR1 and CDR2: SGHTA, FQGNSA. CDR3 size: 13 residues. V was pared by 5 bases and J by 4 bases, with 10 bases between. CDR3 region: CASSRRTPDTQYF. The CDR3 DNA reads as TGTGCCAGCAGCCGCAGAACCCCAGATACGCAGTATTTT.

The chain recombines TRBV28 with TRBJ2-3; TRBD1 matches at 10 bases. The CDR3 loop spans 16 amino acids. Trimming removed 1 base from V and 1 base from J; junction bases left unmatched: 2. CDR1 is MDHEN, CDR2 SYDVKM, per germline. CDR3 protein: CASSLYGTGGTDTQYF. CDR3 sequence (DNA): TGTGCCAGCAGTTTATACGGGACAGGGGGCACAGATACGCAGTATTTT.

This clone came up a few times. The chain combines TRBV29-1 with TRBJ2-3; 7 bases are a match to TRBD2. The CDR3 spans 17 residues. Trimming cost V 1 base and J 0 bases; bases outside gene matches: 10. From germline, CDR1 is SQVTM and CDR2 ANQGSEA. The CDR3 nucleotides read TGCAGCGTTGAAGGCTTATCTGGCGGGAGAAGCACAGATACGCAGTATTTT. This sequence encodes CSVEGLSGGRSTDTQYF.

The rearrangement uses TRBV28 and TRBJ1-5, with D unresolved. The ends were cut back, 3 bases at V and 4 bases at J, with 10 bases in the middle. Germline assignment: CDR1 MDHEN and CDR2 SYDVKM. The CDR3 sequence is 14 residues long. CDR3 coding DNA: TGTGCCAGCAGTTTTGGTATAATTAATCAGCCCCAGCATTTT. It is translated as CASSFGIINQPQHF.

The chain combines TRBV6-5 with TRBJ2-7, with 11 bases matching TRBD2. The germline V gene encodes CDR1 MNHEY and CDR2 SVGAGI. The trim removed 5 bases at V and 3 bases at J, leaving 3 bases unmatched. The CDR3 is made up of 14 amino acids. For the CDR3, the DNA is TGTGCCAGCAGTCCTACTAGCGGGGGCTACGAGCAGTACTTC. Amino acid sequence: CASSPTSGGYEQYF.

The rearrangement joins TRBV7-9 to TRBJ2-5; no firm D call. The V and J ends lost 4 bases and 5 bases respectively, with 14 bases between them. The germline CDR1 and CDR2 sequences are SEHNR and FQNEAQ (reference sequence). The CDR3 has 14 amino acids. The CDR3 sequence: CASSSRRAQETQYF. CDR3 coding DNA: TGTGCCAGCAGCTCCCGCCGGGCCCAGGAGACCCAGTACTTC. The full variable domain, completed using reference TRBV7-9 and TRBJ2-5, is DTGVSQNPRHKITKRGQNVTFRCDPISEHNRLYWYRQTLGQGPEFLTYFQNEAQLEKSRLLSDRFSAERPKGSFSTLEIQRTEQGDSAMYLCASSSRRAQETQYFGPGTRLLVL.

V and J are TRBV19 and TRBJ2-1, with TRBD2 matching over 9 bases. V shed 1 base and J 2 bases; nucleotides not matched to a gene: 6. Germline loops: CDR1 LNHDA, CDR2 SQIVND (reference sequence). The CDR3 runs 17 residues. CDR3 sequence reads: CASSIGASGNTYNEQFF. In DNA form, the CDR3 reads TGTGCCAGTAGTATAGGGGCTAGCGGGAATACCTACAATGAGCAGTTCTTC. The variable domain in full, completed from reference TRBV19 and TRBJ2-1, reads DGGITQSPKYLFRKEGQNVTLSCEQNLNHDAMYWYRQDPGQGLRLIYYSQIVNDFQKGDIAEGYSVSREKKESFPLTVTSAQKNPTAFYLCASSIGASGNTYNEQFFGPGTRLTVL.

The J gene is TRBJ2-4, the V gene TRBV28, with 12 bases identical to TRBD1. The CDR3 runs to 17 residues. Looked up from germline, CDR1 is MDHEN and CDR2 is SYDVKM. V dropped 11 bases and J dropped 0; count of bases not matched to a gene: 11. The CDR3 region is CASGTGGAALAKNIQYF. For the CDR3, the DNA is TGTGCCTCTGGGACAGGGGGCGCCGCCTTAGCCAAAAACATTCAGTACTTC.

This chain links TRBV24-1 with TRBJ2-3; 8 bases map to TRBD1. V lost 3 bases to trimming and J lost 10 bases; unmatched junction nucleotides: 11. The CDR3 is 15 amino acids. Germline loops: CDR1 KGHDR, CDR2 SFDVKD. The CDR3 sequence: CATSDVVGQAPSQYF. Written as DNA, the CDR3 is TGTGCCACCAGTGATGTAGTGGGACAGGCACCCTCGCAGTATTTT.

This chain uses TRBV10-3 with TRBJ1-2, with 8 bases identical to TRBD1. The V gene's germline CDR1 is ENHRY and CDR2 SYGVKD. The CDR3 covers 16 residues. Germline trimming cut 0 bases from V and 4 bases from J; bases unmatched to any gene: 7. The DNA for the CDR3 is TGTGCCATCAGTGAGTCGACCGGGACAGGAGCCTATGGCTACACCTTC. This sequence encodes CAISESTGTGAYGYTF.

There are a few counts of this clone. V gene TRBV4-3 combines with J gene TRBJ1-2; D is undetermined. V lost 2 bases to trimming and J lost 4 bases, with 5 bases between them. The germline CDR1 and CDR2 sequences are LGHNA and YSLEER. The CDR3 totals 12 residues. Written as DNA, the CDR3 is TGCGCCAGCAGCCAACACGGCTATGGCTACACCTTC. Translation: CASSQHGYGYTF.

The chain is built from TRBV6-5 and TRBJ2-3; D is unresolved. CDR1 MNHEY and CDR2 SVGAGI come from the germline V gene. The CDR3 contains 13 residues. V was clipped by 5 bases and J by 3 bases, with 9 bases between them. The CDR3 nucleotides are TGTGCCAGCAGTCCGTCAGTAACAGATACGCAGTATTTT. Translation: CASSPSVTDTQYF.

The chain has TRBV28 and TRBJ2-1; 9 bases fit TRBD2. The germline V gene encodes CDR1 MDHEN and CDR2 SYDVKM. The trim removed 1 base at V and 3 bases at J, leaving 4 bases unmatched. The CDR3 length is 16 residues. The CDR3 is CASSLFGSGSYNEQFF. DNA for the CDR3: TGTGCCAGCAGTTTATTTGGTAGCGGGAGCTACAATGAGCAGTTCTTC.

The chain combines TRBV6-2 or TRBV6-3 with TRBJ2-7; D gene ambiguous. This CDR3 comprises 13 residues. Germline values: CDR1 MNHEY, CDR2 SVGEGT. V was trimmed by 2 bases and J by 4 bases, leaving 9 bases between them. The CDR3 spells CASSYLSTYEQYF. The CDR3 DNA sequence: TGTGCCAGCAGTTACCTCTCGACATACGAGCAGTACTTC.

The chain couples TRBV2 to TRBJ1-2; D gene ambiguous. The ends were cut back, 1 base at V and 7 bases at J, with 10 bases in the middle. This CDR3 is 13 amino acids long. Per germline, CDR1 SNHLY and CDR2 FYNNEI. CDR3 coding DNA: TGTGCCAGCAGTGAAGTTGGGAGAACTGGCTACACCTTC. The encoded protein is CASSEVGRTGYTF.

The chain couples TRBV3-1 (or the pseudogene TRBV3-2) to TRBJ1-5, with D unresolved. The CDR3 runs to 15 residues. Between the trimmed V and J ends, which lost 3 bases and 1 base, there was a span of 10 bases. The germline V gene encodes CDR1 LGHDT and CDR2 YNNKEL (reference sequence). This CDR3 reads CASSQTAGSNQPQHF. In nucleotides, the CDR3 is TGTGCCAGCAGCCAGACGGCCGGGAGCAATCAGCCCCAGCATTTT.

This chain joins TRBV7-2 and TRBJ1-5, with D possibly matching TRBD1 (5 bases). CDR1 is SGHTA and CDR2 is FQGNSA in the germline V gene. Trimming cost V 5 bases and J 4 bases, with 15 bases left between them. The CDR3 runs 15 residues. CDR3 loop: CASSVQPGGNQPQHF. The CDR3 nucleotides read TGTGCCAGCAGCGTCCAACCTGGGGGGAATCAGCCCCAGCATTTT.

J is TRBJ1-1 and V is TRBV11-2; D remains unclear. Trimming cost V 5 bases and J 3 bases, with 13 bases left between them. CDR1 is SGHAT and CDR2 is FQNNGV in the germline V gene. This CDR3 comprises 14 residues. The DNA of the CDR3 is TGTGCCAGCAGCCCAGGACCATGGGACACTGAAGCTTTCTTT. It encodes CASSPGPWDTEAFF.

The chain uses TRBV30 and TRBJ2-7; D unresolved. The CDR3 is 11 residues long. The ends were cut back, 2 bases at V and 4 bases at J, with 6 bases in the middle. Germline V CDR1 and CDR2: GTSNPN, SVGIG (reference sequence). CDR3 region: CAWSIRYEQYF. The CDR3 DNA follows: TGTGCCTGGAGTATTCGTTACGAGCAGTACTTC.

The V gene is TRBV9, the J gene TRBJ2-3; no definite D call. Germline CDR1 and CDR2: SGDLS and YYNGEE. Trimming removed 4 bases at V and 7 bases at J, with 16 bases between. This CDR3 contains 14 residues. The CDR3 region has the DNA TGTGCCAGCAGCTCTACCGGAGATCTGAATACGCAGTATTTT. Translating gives CASSSTGDLNTQYF.

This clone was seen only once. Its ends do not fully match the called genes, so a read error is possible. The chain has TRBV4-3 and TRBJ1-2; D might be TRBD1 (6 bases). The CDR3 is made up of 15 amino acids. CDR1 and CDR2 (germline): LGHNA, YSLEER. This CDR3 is CASSQGGAAEYGYTF. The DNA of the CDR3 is TGCGCCAGCAGTCAAGGGGGGGCCGCTGAGTATGGCTACACCTTC.

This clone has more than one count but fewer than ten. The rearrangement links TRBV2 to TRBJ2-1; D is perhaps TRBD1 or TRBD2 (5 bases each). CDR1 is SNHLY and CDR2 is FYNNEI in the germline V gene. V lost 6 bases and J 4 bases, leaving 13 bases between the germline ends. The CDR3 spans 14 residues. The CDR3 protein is CASRGDSLYNEQFF. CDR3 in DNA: TGTGCCAGCAGGGGGGATTCGCTTTACAATGAGCAGTTCTTC.

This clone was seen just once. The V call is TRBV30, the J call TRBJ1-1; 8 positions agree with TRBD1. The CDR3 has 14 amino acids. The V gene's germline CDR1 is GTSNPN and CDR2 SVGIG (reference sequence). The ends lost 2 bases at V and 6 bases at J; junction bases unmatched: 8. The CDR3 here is CAWSILTGGSEAFF. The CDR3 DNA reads TGTGCCTGGAGTATACTTACAGGGGGTTCTGAAGCTTTCTTT.

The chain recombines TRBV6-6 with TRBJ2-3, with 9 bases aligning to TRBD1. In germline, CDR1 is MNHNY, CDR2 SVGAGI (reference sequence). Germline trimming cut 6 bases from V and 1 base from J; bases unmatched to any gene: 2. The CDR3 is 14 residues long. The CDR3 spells CASSRTGGTDTQYF. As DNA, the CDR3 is TGTGCCAGCAGCCGGACAGGGGGCACAGATACGCAGTATTTT.

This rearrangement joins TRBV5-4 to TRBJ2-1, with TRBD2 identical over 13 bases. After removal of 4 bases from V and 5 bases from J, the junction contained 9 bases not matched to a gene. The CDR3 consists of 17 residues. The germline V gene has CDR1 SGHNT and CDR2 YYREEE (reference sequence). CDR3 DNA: TGTGCCAGCAGCACAGGACTAGCGGGAGCCCCGAACAATGAGCAGTTCTTC. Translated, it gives CASSTGLAGAPNNEQFF.

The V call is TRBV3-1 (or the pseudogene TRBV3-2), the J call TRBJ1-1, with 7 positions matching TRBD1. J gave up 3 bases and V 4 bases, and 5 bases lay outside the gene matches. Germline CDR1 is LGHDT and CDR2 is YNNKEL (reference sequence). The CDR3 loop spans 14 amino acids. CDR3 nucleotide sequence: TGTGCCAGCAGCCCAGGCAGGGGGGACACTGAAGCTTTCTTT. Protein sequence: CASSPGRGDTEAFF.

The CDR3 protein is CASRLTGGVNLTDTQYF. Written as DNA, the CDR3 is TGTGCCAGCAGACTCACGGGGGGCGTTAACCTCACAGATACGCAGTATTTT. The chain has TRBV2 and TRBJ2-3, with D perhaps TRBD2 (7 bases). V was clipped by 6 bases and J by 2 bases, with 21 bases between them. The CDR3 spans 17 residues. CDR1 and CDR2 (germline): SNHLY, FYNNEI.

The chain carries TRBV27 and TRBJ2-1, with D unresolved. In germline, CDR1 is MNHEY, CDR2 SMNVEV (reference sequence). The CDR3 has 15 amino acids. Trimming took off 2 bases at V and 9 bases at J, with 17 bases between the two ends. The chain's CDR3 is CASSLAQTLTGEQFF. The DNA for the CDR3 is TGTGCCAGCAGTTTAGCCCAGACTCTTACCGGTGAGCAGTTCTTC.

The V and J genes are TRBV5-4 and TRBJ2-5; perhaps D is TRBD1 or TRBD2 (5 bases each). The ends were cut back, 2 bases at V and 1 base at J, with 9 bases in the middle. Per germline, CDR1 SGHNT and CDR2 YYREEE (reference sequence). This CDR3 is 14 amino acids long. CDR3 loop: CASSFGAIQETQYF. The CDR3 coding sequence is TGTGCCAGCAGCTTCGGGGCCATCCAAGAGACCCAGTACTTC.

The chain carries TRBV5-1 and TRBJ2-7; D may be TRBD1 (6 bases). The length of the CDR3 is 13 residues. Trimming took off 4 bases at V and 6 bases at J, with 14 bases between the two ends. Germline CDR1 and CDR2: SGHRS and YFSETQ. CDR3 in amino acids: CASSQQGGLEQYF. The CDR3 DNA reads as TGCGCCAGCAGCCAACAGGGCGGTCTCGAGCAGTACTTC. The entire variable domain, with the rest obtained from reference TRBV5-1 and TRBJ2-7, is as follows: KAGVTQTPRYLIKTRGQQVTLSCSPISGHRSVSWYQQTPGQGLQFLFEYFSETQRNKGNFPGRFSGRQFSNSRSEMNVSTLELGDSALYLCASSQQGGLEQYFGPGTRLTVT.